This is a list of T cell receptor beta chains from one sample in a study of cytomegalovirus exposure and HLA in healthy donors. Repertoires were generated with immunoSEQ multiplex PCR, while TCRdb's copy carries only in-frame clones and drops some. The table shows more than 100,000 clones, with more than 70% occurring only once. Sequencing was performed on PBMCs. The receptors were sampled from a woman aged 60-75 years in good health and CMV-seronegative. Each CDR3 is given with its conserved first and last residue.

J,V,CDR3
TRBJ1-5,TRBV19,CASSIGGTGSQPQHF
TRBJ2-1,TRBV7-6,CASSLMGTRGEQFF
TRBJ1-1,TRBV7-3,CASSLTGRTEAFF
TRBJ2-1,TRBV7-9,CASSLYANLYNEQFF
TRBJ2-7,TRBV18,CASSPYSARGHEQYF
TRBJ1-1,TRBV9,CASNRGGNTEAFF
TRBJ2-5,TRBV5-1,CASSEGLAGGTQETQYF
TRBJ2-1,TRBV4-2,CASSRSLAGSSYNEQFF
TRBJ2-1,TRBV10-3,CAISDLAGTYNEQFF
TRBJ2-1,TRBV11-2,CASSLGGTSPYNEQFF
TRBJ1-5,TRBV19,CASTPDRGLFGSNQPQHF
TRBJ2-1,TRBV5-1,CASSPNLGQGAPRTDLASYNEQFF
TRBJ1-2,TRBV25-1,CASSEWTGDYGYTF
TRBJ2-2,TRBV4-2,CASSQPSQYTGELFF
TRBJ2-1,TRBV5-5,CASSFGVAGEQFF
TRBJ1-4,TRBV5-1,CASSLGPSATNEKLFF
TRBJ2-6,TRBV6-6,CASRDIAGANVLTF
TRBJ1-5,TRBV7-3,CASSARQGGDQPQHF
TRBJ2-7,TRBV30,CAWSTHYPGEQYF
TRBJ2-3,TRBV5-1,CASSLAPGLSTDTQYF
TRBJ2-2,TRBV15,CATSRENAGELFF
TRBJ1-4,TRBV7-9,CASSSKTGTGREKLFF
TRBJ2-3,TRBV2,CASSGRDRGGTDTQYF
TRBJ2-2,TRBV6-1,CASSRQGGNTGELFF
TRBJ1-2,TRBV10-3,CAISDTGDPGYTF
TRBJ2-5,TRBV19,CASLDRGQETQYF
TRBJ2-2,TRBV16,CASSRTGRNTGELFF
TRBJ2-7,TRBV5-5,CASTGTGGAVGEQYF
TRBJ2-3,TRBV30,CAWSASGLGTDTQYF
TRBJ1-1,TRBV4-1,CASSQGMEATEAFF
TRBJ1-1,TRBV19,CASSIGHPNTEAFF
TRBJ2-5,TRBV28,CASSLHRGGETQYF
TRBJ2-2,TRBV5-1,CASSWNPQGDGELFF
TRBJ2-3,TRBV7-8,CASSLAQTPRGTDTQYF
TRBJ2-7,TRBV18,CASSQGGQGAYEQYF
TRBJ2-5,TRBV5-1,CASSLARGTGASETQYF
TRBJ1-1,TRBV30,CAWSPAGFGNTEAFF
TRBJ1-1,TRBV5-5,CASSSTGAARSTEAFF
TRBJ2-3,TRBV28,CASTLGQASTDTQYF
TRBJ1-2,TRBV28,CASSLRGPSGYTF
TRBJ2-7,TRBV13,CASSLGRWDIGRYEQYF
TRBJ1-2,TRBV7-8,CASSLAWDSSYGYTF
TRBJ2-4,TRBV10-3,CATEAKNIQYF
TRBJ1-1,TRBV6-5,CASSYSGTGRSEAFF
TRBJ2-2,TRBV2,CASSLGRTANTGELFF
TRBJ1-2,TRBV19,CASSTGTPLAF
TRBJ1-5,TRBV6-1,CASSEGGQGLQPQHF
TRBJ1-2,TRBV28,CASSPPGQLKFNYGYTF
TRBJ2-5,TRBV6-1,CASSEAGGYRETQYF
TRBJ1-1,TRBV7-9,CASSPITGGNTEAFF